This T cell receptor (beta chain) was identified during a study of regulatory T cells in long-lasting Graves disease. This clonotype was detected a few times. Described time point: newly diagnosed GD, antithyroid drugs for less than 3 months. Extracted PBMC RNA gave rise to the TCR library. Researchers made TCR beta libraries by using iRepertoire HTBI primers and running Arm-PCR on CDR3 regions. TCRdb fed the multiplex PCR reads into MiXCR, producing one record per CDR3 protein. The sample yields approximately 440,000 distinct CDR3 sequences, about 16% seen once. Germline CDR1 is SGHVS and CDR2 is FNYEAQ. Trimming took 4 bases from V and 6 from J, leaving 9 bases between them. CDR3 length: 12 amino acids. These sequences were also reported in another study, on T cells in Graves' hyperthyroidism and ophthalmopathy.

The sequences come from peripheral blood mononuclear cells (PBMCs), collected at new diagnosis, from a patient treated with antithyroid drugs. This clonotype was sampled from a man aged 40-49 years with Graves disease. The chain couples TRBV7-6 to TRBJ1-1; D is unresolved. CDR3 sequence reads: CASSSLVSEAFF. The DNA of the CDR3 is TGTGCCAGCAGCTCCTTGGTGTCTGAAGCTTTCTTT.